This section outlines one T cell receptor (beta chain) sequence together with its context. Its cognate antigen is unknown. The data derive from a study of vaccination effects on CD4 cells after COVID-19. ViraFEST used viral peptide pools to expand antigen-specific CD4+ T cells before sequencing. Culture lasted approximately 10 days before CD4+ T cell isolation. The person's infection with SARS-CoV-2, confirmed by PCR, took place between March and December 2020. A pool of HIV-1 Nef peptides served as the condition for the negative control culture. Half the medium was replaced with IL-2 medium on days 3 and 7. The method was immunoSEQ multiplex PCR; TCRdb's version includes in-frame clones alone and lacks a portion of them. The profile covers 55,000 to 90,000 clones, with under 85% appearing a single time and less than 6.5% taken by the ten largest. This TCR came from a human donor who had a prior SARS-CoV-2 infection. The sample consisted of CD4+ T cells from PBMCs cultured with HIV peptides, taken before COVID-19 vaccination. The sample's subset: HIV-1 Nef peptide pool negative control/reference culture.

CDR3 amino acids: CAIRGQGLETQYF. CDR3 nucleotide sequence: TGTGCCATCAGAGGACAGGGGCTGGAGACCCAGTACTTC. This chain connects TRBV10-3 to TRBJ2-5; 9 positions agree with TRBD1. CDR1 and CDR2 from the germline V gene are ENHRY and SYGVKD. The CDR3 runs 13 residues. V was pared by 6 bases and J by 5 bases, with 4 bases of the junction left unmatched.